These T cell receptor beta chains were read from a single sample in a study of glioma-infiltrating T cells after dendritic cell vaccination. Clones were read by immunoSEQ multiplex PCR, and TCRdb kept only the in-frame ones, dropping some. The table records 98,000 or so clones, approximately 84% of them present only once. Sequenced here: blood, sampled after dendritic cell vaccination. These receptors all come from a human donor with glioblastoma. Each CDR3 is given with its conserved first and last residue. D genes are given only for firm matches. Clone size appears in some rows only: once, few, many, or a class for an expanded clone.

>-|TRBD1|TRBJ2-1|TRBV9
CASSARGGAYNEQFF
TGTGCCAGCAGCGCAAGAGGGGGCGCCTACAATGAGCAGTTCTTC
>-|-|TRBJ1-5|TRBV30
CAWSVGGWNQPQHF
TGTGCCTGGAGTGTTGGAGGGTGGAATCAGCCCCAGCATTTT
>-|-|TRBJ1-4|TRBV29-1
CSVATGTPEGKLFF
TGCAGCGTCGCCACCGGGACTCCTGAAGGGAAACTGTTTTTT
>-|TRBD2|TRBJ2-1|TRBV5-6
CASSSTSGSYNEQFF
TGTGCCAGCAGCTCGACTAGCGGGTCCTACAATGAGCAGTTCTTC
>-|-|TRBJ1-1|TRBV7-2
CASSSTYGMNTEAFF
TGTGCCAGCAGCTCCACCTACGGTATGAACACTGAAGCTTTCTTT
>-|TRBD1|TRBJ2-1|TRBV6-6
CASSYSGTGHNEQFF
TGTGCCAGCAGTTACTCCGGGACAGGGCACAATGAGCAGTTCTTC
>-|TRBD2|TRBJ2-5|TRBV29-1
CSVGGGGGETQYF
TGCAGCGTTGGGGGGGGAGGTGGGGAGACCCAGTACTTC
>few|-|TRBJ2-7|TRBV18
CASSPGGYEQYF
TGTGCCAGCTCACCGGGAGGCTACGAGCAGTACTTC
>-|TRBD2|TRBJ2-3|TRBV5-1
CASMRGAGTDTQYF
TGCGCCAGCATGCGGGGGGCAGGGACAGATACGCAGTATTTT
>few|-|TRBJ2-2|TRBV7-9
CASSLGLANTGELFF
TGTGCCAGCAGCTTAGGTCTAGCGAACACCGGGGAGCTGTTTTTT
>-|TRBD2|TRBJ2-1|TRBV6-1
CASRAGLAGYNEQFF
TGTGCCAGCAGGGCTGGACTAGCGGGATACAATGAGCAGTTCTTC
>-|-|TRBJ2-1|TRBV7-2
CASSPTSRTYNEQFF
TGTGCCAGCAGCCCCACTAGCCGCACCTACAATGAGCAGTTCTTC
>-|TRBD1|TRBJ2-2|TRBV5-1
CASSLGTGQNTGELFF
TGCGCCAGCAGTTTAGGGACAGGGCAGAACACCGGGGAGCTGTTTTTT
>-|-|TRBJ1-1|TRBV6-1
CASSVAVQNTEAFF
TGTGCCAGCAGTGTGGCGGTCCAGAACACTGAAGCTTTCTTT
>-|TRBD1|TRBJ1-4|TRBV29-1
CSGGQGNEKLFF
TGCAGCGGGGGACAGGGTAATGAAAAACTGTTTTTT
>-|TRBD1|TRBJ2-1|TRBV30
CAWSVGQVKFF
TGTGCCTGGAGTGTAGGACAGGTGAAGTTCTTC